The table lists the clone carrying this TCR beta chain with a count of one. Its target is not known. A multiplex PCR was run with 60 Vbeta primers and 13 Jbeta primers. Sequencing was performed with immunoSEQ multiplex PCR; in TCRdb, only in-frame clones are kept and a portion is missing. The sample holds 130,000 to 150,000 clones, 65% to 85% seen once. The sample is drawn from a study of cytomegalovirus exposure and HLA in healthy donors. Study-level points and caveats: Rarity held for most TCR sequences, but there were some public TCRs that occurred in many donors. A highly shared variant cluster was judged a likely technical artifact. Later analysis identified a missense DCLRE1C variant that was linked to TCR beta V- and J-gene trimming.

The V gene's germline CDR1 is MGHRA and CDR2 YSYEKL. The CDR3 covers 15 residues. V lost 0 bases and J 4 bases, leaving 9 bases between the germline ends. This TCR was recovered from a woman between 40 and 50 years old in good health and CMV-seropositive. Sequenced input: PBMCs. The chain recombines TRBV4-1 with TRBJ2-2, with D maybe TRBD1 (6 bases). The DNA of the CDR3 is TGCGCCAGCAGCCAAGATTCAGGGGCCACCGGGGAGCTGTTTTTT. The encoded protein is CASSQDSGATGELFF.